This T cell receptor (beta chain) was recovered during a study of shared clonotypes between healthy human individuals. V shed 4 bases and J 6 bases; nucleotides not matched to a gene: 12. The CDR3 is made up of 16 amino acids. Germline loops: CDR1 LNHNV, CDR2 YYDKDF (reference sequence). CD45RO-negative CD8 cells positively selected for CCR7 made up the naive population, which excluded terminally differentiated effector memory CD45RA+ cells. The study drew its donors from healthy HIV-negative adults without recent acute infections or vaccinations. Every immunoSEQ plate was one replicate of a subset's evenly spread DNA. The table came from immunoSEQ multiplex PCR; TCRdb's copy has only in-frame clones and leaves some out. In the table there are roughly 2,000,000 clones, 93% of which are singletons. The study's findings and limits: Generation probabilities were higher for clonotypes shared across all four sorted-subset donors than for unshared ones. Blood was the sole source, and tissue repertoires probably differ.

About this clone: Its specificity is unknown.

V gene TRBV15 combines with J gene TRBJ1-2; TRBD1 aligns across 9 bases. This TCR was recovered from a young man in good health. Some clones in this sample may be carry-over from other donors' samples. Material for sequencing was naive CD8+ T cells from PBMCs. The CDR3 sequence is CATSINRDRVKDGYTF. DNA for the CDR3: TGTGCCACCAGCATTAACCGGGACAGGGTAAAAGATGGCTACACCTTC.